These 19 T cell receptor beta chains share one sample of origin, sequenced in a study of blood T cell repertoires in COVID-19. Sequencing was performed with immunoSEQ multiplex PCR; in TCRdb, only in-frame clones are kept and a portion is missing. The sample includes hundreds of thousands of clones, roughly four fifths of them seen just once. Sequencing was carried out using PBMCs or T cells enriched from blood (not recorded which). The receptors were sampled from a woman aged 55-69 years who had recovered from COVID-19.

The rearrangement joins TRBV10-3 to TRBJ2-5; 7 positions match TRBD2. The ends lost 0 bases at V and 1 base at J; junction bases unmatched: 5. There are 16 residues in the CDR3. CDR1 ENHRY and CDR2 SYGVKD come from the germline V gene. This chain's CDR3 is CAISESPSGPQETQYF. CDR3 DNA sequence: TGTGCCATCAGTGAGTCTCCTAGCGGCCCCCAAGAGACCCAGTACTTC.

Note on this clone: Other DNA sequences within the sample encode an identical CDR3. The chain uses TRBV7-2 and TRBJ1-5, with 11 bases that match TRBD1. CDR3 length: 16 residues. J lost 3 bases, V lost 1 base, and 2 bases had no gene match. Germline-derived CDR1 and CDR2 are SGHTA and FQGNSA. This CDR3 is CASSLGGQGANQPQHF. CDR3 nucleotides: TGTGCCAGCAGCTTAGGCGGACAGGGGGCCAATCAGCCCCAGCATTTT.

This chain links TRBV25-1 with TRBJ2-1, with 14 bases aligning to TRBD2. From germline, CDR1 is MGHDK and CDR2 SYGVNS. The CDR3 spans 17 residues. The V segment lost 5 bases and the J segment 5 bases; nucleotides outside the gene matches: 8. The CDR3 DNA follows: TGTGCCAGCAGTCCCCGACTAGCGGGAGGGCCCCACAATGAGCAGTTCTTC. It specifies CASSPRLAGGPHNEQFF.

V is TRBV7-2 and J is TRBJ2-1; 7 nucleotides line up with TRBD2. Germline values: CDR1 SGHTA, CDR2 FQGNSA. This CDR3 region has 15 residues. The ends lost 3 bases at V and 5 bases at J; junction bases unmatched: 7. CDR3 loop: CASSFFREANNEQFF. The CDR3 bases are TGTGCCAGCAGCTTTTTTCGGGAGGCCAACAATGAGCAGTTCTTC.

V gene TRBV27 combines with J gene TRBJ1-5; 8 bases map to TRBD1. J was trimmed by 6 bases and V by 6 bases; bases with no gene match: 4. CDR3 size: 13 residues. Germline V gives CDR1 MNHEY, CDR2 SMNVEV (reference sequence). CDR3 sequence reads: CASRSTGGQPQHF. The DNA for the CDR3 is TGTGCCAGCAGGTCCACAGGGGGTCAGCCCCAGCATTTT.

There are many counts of this clone. The chain is built from TRBV6-5 and TRBJ2-1; 12 bases match TRBD2. The CDR3 runs to 15 residues. Germline values: CDR1 MNHEY, CDR2 SVGAGI. V gave up 2 bases and J gave up 5 bases; unmatched junction bases: 1. CDR3 loop: CASSYGTSGHNEQFF. CDR3 nucleotides: TGTGCCAGCAGTTACGGGACTAGCGGGCACAATGAGCAGTTCTTC.

The chain uses TRBV6-6 and TRBJ1-2, with 8 positions matching TRBD1. Germline V lookup: CDR1 MNHNY, CDR2 SVGAGI (reference sequence). The CDR3 is made up of 13 amino acids. The junction had 8 bases not matched to a gene; V was cut back by 7 bases and J by 7 bases. For the CDR3, the DNA is TGTGCCAGCAATTCAGGGGGCGCGGGTGGCTACACCTTC. The encoded protein is CASNSGGAGGYTF.

This chain links TRBV7-2 with TRBJ2-3, with TRBD2 matching over 10 bases. Germline CDR1 SGHTA, CDR2 FQGNSA. The length of the CDR3 is 17 residues. The J segment lost 4 bases and the V segment lost 0 bases, leaving 7 bases of the junction unmatched. The CDR3 loop is CASSLARSGGRSDTQYF. Here the CDR3 DNA reads TGTGCCAGCAGCTTAGCCCGTAGCGGGGGGCGGTCAGATACGCAGTATTTT. The variable domain in full, completed from reference TRBV7-2 and TRBJ2-3, reads GAGVSQSPSNKVTEKGKDVELRCDPISGHTALYWYRQSLGQGLEFLIYFQGNSAPDKSGLPSDRFSAERTGGSVSTLTIQRTQQEDSAVYLCASSLARSGGRSDTQYFGPGTRLTVL.

The chain is built from TRBV4-2 and TRBJ1-5; no definite D call. V was clipped by 1 base and J by 1 base, with 14 bases between them. The V gene's germline CDR1 is LGHNA and CDR2 YNFKEQ. The CDR3 spans 17 residues. In DNA form, the CDR3 reads TGTGCCAGCAGCCAAGTGTACGAACACACCAGCAATCAGCCCCAGCATTTT. It translates to CASSQVYEHTSNQPQHF.

The rearrangement uses TRBV10-3 and TRBJ2-5; 8 bases agree with TRBD1. CDR3 length equals 14 residues. Germline V gene data show CDR1 as ENHRY and CDR2 as SYGVKD. V dropped 4 bases and J dropped 5; count of bases not matched to a gene: 6. The CDR3 DNA reads as TGTGCCATCAGTGCTGGACAGGGTCGCGAGACCCAGTACTTC. Translated, it gives CAISAGQGRETQYF.

This chain joins TRBV30 and TRBJ2-7; 8 nucleotides align to TRBD2. V lost 3 bases and J lost 2; bases outside the gene matches: 3. Germline V CDR1 and CDR2: GTSNPN, SVGIG (reference sequence). The CDR3 has 13 residues. DNA of the CDR3: TGTGCCTGGAGCGGGAGGGATACCTACGAGCAGTACTTC. Translating gives CAWSGRDTYEQYF.

In the case of this clone: The sample has other DNA sequences that encode this CDR3 too. As DNA, the CDR3 is TGTGCCAGCTCACCATCGACAGGGACTAACTATGGCTACACCTTC. Its protein is CASSPSTGTNYGYTF. This rearrangement joins TRBV18 to TRBJ1-2; 7 bases agree with TRBD1. V trimming: 2 bases; J trimming: 0 bases; junction bases outside the gene matches: 3. This CDR3 comprises 15 residues. Germline V gene lookup returns CDR1 KGHSH and CDR2 LQKENI.

This clone is a singleton in its sample. The genes are TRBV7-9 and TRBJ2-2; 9 bases line up with TRBD1. Germline trimming cut 11 bases from V and 5 bases from J; bases unmatched to any gene: 6. The length of the CDR3 is 13 residues. The germline V gene encodes CDR1 SEHNR and CDR2 FQNEAQ (reference sequence). CDR3 nucleotide sequence: TGTGCCGGCGCGGGACAGGGAACCGGGGAGCTGTTTTTT. Translated, it gives CAGAGQGTGELFF.

The chain recombines TRBV6-5 with TRBJ2-5; D perhaps matches TRBD2 (5 bases). V lost 7 bases, J lost 7 bases, and 16 bases lay in between. CDR3 length equals 13 residues. Germline loops: CDR1 MNHEY, CDR2 SVGAGI. CDR3 protein: CASNSVTGGTQYF. The CDR3 DNA reads as TGTGCCAGCAACTCTGTAACCGGAGGGACCCAGTACTTC.

J is TRBJ2-7 and V is TRBV11-2; 7 bases map to TRBD1. This CDR3 spans 16 amino acids. Germline values: CDR1 SGHAT, CDR2 FQNNGV. Trimming cost V 5 bases and J 3 bases; bases outside gene matches: 13. CDR3 in DNA: TGTGCCAGCAGCCGGCTGCGGTCACAGGGGATCTACGAGCAGTACTTC. Protein: CASSRLRSQGIYEQYF. The full variable domain, rest sourced from reference TRBV11-2 and TRBJ2-7, is EAGVAQSPRYKIIEKRQSVAFWCNPISGHATLYWYQQILGQGPKLLIQFQNNGVVDDSQLPKDRFSAERLKGVDSTLKIQPAKLEDSAVYLCASSRLRSQGIYEQYFGPGTRLTVT.

This chain joins TRBV7-9 and TRBJ2-1; tentatively, D is TRBD2 (6 bases). Germline CDR1 reads SEHNR; CDR2 reads FQNEAQ (reference sequence). The CDR3 extends over 15 amino acids. The V end was cut by 1 base, the J end by 4 bases, with 11 bases between. This CDR3 is CASSLGQGGYNEQFF. CDR3 DNA: TGTGCCAGCAGCTTAGGGCAGGGAGGATACAATGAGCAGTTCTTC. The full variable domain, its missing parts supplied by reference TRBV7-9 and TRBJ2-1, is DTGVSQNPRHKITKRGQNVTFRCDPISEHNRLYWYRQTLGQGPEFLTYFQNEAQLEKSRLLSDRFSAERPKGSFSTLEIQRTEQGDSAMYLCASSLGQGGYNEQFFGPGTRLTVL.

This chain joins TRBV15 and TRBJ2-1, with TRBD2 identical over 14 bases. CDR3 length: 19 residues. V lost 1 base to trimming and J lost 4 bases; unmatched junction nucleotides: 9. Per germline, CDR1 LNHNV and CDR2 YYDKDF (reference sequence). CDR3 loop: CATSRAQGLAGAAYNEQFF. CDR3 DNA: TGTGCCACCAGCAGAGCTCAGGGACTAGCGGGGGCCGCTTACAATGAGCAGTTCTTC.

The CDR3 DNA is TGCAGTGCTAGACAAGGACAGAAGTACACCTTC. The encoded protein is CSARQGQKYTF. V gene TRBV20-1 combines with J gene TRBJ1-2; a possible D gene is TRBD1 (6 bases). The CDR3 sequence is 11 residues long. V was clipped by 2 bases and J by 11 bases, with 12 bases between them. Germline V gene lookup returns CDR1 DFQATT and CDR2 SNEGSKA (reference sequence).

The chain has TRBV28 and TRBJ1-6; 7 nucleotides match TRBD1. Trimming at V came to 7 bases and at J to 3 bases, leaving 6 bases not matched to a gene. The CDR3 covers 15 residues. The germline V gene encodes CDR1 MDHEN and CDR2 SYDVKM. The CDR3 region is CASTLTGNYNSPLHF. In DNA, the CDR3 is TGTGCCAGCACCTTGACAGGGAACTATAATTCACCCCTCCACTTT.